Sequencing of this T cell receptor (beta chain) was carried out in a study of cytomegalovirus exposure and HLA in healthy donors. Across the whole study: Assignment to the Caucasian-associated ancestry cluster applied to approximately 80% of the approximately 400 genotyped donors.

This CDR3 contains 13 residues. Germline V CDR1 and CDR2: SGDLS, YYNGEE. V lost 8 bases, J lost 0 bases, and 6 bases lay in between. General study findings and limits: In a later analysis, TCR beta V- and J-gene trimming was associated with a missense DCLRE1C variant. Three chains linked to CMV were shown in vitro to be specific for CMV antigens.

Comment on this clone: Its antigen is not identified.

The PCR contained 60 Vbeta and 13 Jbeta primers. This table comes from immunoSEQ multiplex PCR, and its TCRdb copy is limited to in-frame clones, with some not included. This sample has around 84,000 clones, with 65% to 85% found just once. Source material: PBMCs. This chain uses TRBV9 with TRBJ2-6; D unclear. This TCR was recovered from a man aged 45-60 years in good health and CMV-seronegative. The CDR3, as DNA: TGTGCCAGTGCCGGCTCTGGGGCCAACGTCCTGACTTTC. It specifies CASAGSGANVLTF. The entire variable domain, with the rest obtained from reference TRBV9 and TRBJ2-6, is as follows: DSGVTQTPKHLITATGQRVTLRCSPRSGDLSVYWYQQSLDQGLQFLIQYYNGEERAKGNILERFSAQQFPDLHSELNLSSLELGDSALYFCASAGSGANVLTFGAGSRLTVL.